Listed here are 26 T cell receptor beta chains from one sample, sequenced in a study of CD8+CD57+ T cells in acquired aplastic anemia. Genomic DNA acted as the template from which TCR beta VDJ combination and CDR3 sequence profiling were carried out. MiXCR, run by TCRdb on the reads, gives a single entry per CDR3 protein. Altogether 220,000 or so distinct CDR3 sequences are present, roughly 60% being singletons, with the ten largest covering roughly 53%. All patients picked for sequencing had shown, by flow cytometry, an expansion of CD8+CD57+ cells. The sequenced sample consisted of sorted CD4+, CD8+, or CD8+CD57+ T cells (not recorded which) from PBMCs. The receptors come from a human donor with aplastic anemia.

This chain uses TRBV6-5 with TRBJ2-7; TRBD2 matches 7 bases. Germline CDR1 is MNHEY and CDR2 is SVGAGI. This CDR3 is built from 13 residues. After removal of 6 bases from V and 2 bases from J, the junction contained 4 bases not matched to a gene. CDR3 loop: CASRSGTTYEQYF. CDR3 nucleotide sequence: TGTGCCAGCAGAAGCGGGACCACCTACGAGCAGTACTTC.

V and J are TRBV7-3 and TRBJ2-1; the D is unclear. The V end lost 2 bases, the J end lost 0 bases, and 8 bases lay between the germline ends. The length of the CDR3 is 15 residues. CDR1 SGHTA and CDR2 FQGTGA come from the germline V gene. This chain's CDR3 is CASSLVSSSYNEQFF. The CDR3 DNA follows: TGTGCCAGCAGCTTAGTTTCAAGCTCCTACAATGAGCAGTTCTTC.

This clonotype was seen a few times. The rearrangement uses TRBV25-1 and TRBJ1-6, with 7 bases aligning to TRBD1. V dropped 4 bases and J dropped 6; count of bases not matched to a gene: 9. The CDR3 sequence is 16 residues long. The germline V gene has CDR1 MGHDK and CDR2 SYGVNS. CDR3 coding DNA: TGTGCCAGCAGTGGGACAGGCCCGGAGTTTAATTCACCCCTCCACTTT. It is translated as CASSGTGPEFNSPLHF.

The chain recombines TRBV7-2 with TRBJ2-3, with 16 positions matching TRBD2. The CDR3 is 16 amino acids. Germline loops: CDR1 SGHTA, CDR2 FQGNSA. Trimming cost V 6 bases and J 9 bases; bases outside gene matches: 9. The CDR3 is CASSYPGLAGGTTQYF. For the CDR3, the DNA is TGTGCCAGCAGTTATCCGGGACTAGCGGGGGGGACAACGCAGTATTTT.

This rearrangement joins TRBV5-1 to TRBJ2-7; D is possibly TRBD2 (5 bases). CDR1 SGHRS and CDR2 YFSETQ come from the germline V gene. The CDR3 has 15 amino acids. V dropped 0 bases and J dropped 3 bases, with 13 bases sitting between them. The CDR3 loop reads CASSLDPGRDYEQYF. The CDR3 DNA reads TGCGCCAGCAGCTTGGATCCGGGCCGGGACTACGAGCAGTACTTC.

CDR3 sequence: CASSVAPHRDAYEQYF. DNA of the CDR3: TGTGCCAGCAGCGTAGCTCCCCACAGGGACGCGTACGAGCAGTACTTC. The rearrangement joins TRBV9 to TRBJ2-7, with D perhaps matching TRBD1 (6 bases). Germline CDR1 and CDR2: SGDLS and YYNGEE. The CDR3 totals 16 residues. The V gene lost 0 bases and the J gene lost 4 bases, with 17 bases spanning the gap.

This clonotype was found once. The V gene is TRBV19, the J gene TRBJ1-1, with D maybe TRBD1 (6 bases). This CDR3 is 15 amino acids long. Trimming shortened V by 0 bases and J by 4 bases, and 12 bases separated the two germline ends. Germline assignment: CDR1 LNHDA and CDR2 SQIVND (reference sequence). Here the CDR3 DNA reads TGTGCCAGTAGTATAGATAACGGGGGGCCCACTGAAGCTTTCTTT. Translating gives CASSIDNGGPTEAFF.

This clonotype was counted ten times or more. The rearrangement joins TRBV10-3 to TRBJ1-5, with D unclear. CDR3 length: 17 residues. Trimming pared 0 bases from V and 5 bases from J, leaving 17 bases between. In germline, CDR1 is ENHRY, CDR2 SYGVKD. CDR3 sequence reads: CAISESMHWIRDQPQHF. The DNA for the CDR3 is TGTGCCATCAGTGAGTCGATGCATTGGATTAGGGATCAGCCCCAGCATTTT.

The V and J genes are TRBV29-1 and TRBJ1-2, with 7 bases identical to TRBD1. The CDR3 has 13 residues. Germline CDR1 SQVTM, CDR2 ANQGSEA. The CDR3 DNA is TGCAGTCATGCTAACAGGGGCACTAGTAGCTACACCTTC. Amino acid sequence: CSHANRGTSSYTF. Filled out from reference TRBV29-1 and TRBJ1-2, the complete variable domain reads SAVISQKPSRDICQRGTSLTIQCQVDSQVTMMFWYRQQPGQSLTLIATANQGSEATYESGFVIDKFPISRPNLTFSTLTVSNMSPEDSSIYLCSHANRGTSSYTFGSGTRLTVV.

This clonotype was seen more than once but under ten times. The rearrangement links TRBV5-1 to TRBJ2-7, with TRBD2 matching over 14 bases. Germline trimming cut 3 bases from V and 6 bases from J; bases unmatched to any gene: 8. The germline CDR1 and CDR2 sequences are SGHRS and YFSETQ. The CDR3 is 16 amino acids. Here the CDR3 DNA reads TGCGCCAGCAGCTGGGGACTAGCGGGAGTGGTTTCCGAGCAGTACTTC. Translated: CASSWGLAGVVSEQYF.

V gene TRBV14 combines with J gene TRBJ2-7; the D is unclear. Deletions cut 2 bases from V and 3 bases from J, with 17 bases between. Germline V gene data show CDR1 as SGHDN and CDR2 as FVKESK. CDR3 length equals 16 residues. The chain's CDR3 is CASSQQRRKPNYEQYV. The CDR3, as DNA: TGTGCCAGCAGCCAACAACGGCGTAAACCCAACTACGAGCAGTACGTC.

On this clonotype: Compared with germline, one end of the junction differs, possibly owing to a read error. The CDR3 DNA sequence: TGTGCCAGCAGAAGTCTCCAGGGGATGATCTTC. Its translation: CASRSLQGMIF. The rearrangement uses TRBV2 and TRBJ2-1, with D perhaps matching TRBD1 (6 bases). The CDR3 covers 11 residues. CDR1 is SNHLY and CDR2 is FYNNEI in the germline V gene.

This clonotype was found once. V usage is TRBV20-1 and J usage is TRBJ1-6, with D perhaps TRBD1 (6 bases). Deletions cut 5 bases from V and 7 bases from J, with 12 bases between. Germline V gives CDR1 DFQATT, CDR2 SNEGSKA (reference sequence). CDR3 size: 13 residues. CDR3: CSAVQGTNSPLHF. CDR3 coding DNA: TGCAGTGCTGTACAGGGTACGAATTCACCCCTCCACTTT.

This clonotype was recorded a few times. The chain recombines TRBV29-1 with TRBJ2-7, with D perhaps TRBD2 (6 bases). The CDR3 length is 17 residues. V lost 4 bases and J lost 4, with 26 bases in between. Germline CDR1 SQVTM, CDR2 ANQGSEA. DNA of the CDR3: TGCAGCGTTGTGATCTCCCTGATGGCGGGACCCGTATACGAGCAGTACTTC. Its translation: CSVVISLMAGPVYEQYF.

Here the CDR3 reads CAITRQLNEKLFF. CDR3 nucleotides: TGTGCCATCACCCGGCAGCTTAATGAAAAACTGTTTTTT. The V and J genes are TRBV10-3 and TRBJ1-4; the D is unclear. Trimming left V 7 bases short and J 4 bases short, with 10 bases between. The CDR3 loop spans 13 amino acids. Germline V gives CDR1 ENHRY, CDR2 SYGVKD.

The chain is built from TRBV19 and TRBJ2-7; tentative D call: TRBD1 (6 bases). CDR1 is LNHDA and CDR2 is SQIVND in the germline V gene (reference sequence). V was shortened by 6 bases and J by 6 bases, with 15 bases between the two germline ends. The CDR3 has 13 amino acids. CDR3 sequence (DNA): TGTGCCAGTAGACCAGGTGGGGGCCGCGAGCAGTACTTC. This sequence encodes CASRPGGGREQYF.

V usage is TRBV24-1 and J usage is TRBJ2-3; no clear D. In germline, CDR1 is KGHDR, CDR2 SFDVKD. V gave up 4 bases and J gave up 4 bases, with 14 bases separating them. This CDR3 spans 15 amino acids. This chain's CDR3 is CATSDPQSMADTQYF. The CDR3 DNA reads TGTGCCACCAGTGACCCCCAGAGTATGGCAGATACGCAGTATTTT.

The sample holds many counts of this clonotype. The V gene is TRBV10-3, the J gene TRBJ1-3, with D unclear. The CDR3 covers 12 residues. The ends were cut back, 8 bases at V and 7 bases at J, with 12 bases in the middle. The germline CDR1 and CDR2 sequences are ENHRY and SYGVKD. The CDR3 region is CAIQAADNTIYF. The DNA for the CDR3 is TGTGCCATCCAAGCGGCAGATAACACCATATATTTT.

The chain couples TRBV5-4 to TRBJ2-5, with a possible D match to TRBD1 (6 bases). Trimming took 4 bases from V and 0 from J, leaving 16 bases between them. Germline V gene data show CDR1 as SGHNT and CDR2 as YYREEE (reference sequence). The CDR3 length is 16 residues. The CDR3 region is CASSLGSGVYQETQYF. CDR3 DNA: TGTGCCAGCAGCCTGGGGTCAGGGGTGTACCAAGAGACCCAGTACTTC.

This clonotype was found once. This chain joins TRBV6-1 and TRBJ1-5; TRBD1 is a possible D gene (6 bases). The CDR3 runs to 16 residues. Trimming removed 3 bases at V and 0 bases at J, with 12 bases between. CDR1 is MNHNS, CDR2 SASEGT, per germline. The CDR3 loop reads CASSDGQFYSNQPQHF. The CDR3 nucleotides are TGTGCCAGCAGTGACGGACAGTTCTATAGCAATCAGCCCCAGCATTTT.

With regard to this clonotype: The conserved phenylalanine or tryptophan is not found at the CDR3 terminus, so this likely reflects a read error. J is TRBJ2-1 and V is TRBV10-3; a weak D match, TRBD2 (5 bases). The length of the CDR3 is 12 residues. Trimming cost V 11 bases and J 2 bases, with 10 bases left between them. Germline V gene sequence: CDR1 ENHRY, CDR2 SYGVKD. DNA for the CDR3: TGTGCCGCCAACGGGGCCTACAATGAGCAGTTCTCC. This codes for CAANGAYNEQFS.

This rearrangement joins TRBV2 to TRBJ2-1; 8 bases match TRBD2. The CDR3 is made up of 17 amino acids. CDR1 and CDR2 (germline): SNHLY, FYNNEI. V shed 1 base and J 10 bases; nucleotides not matched to a gene: 15. DNA for the CDR3: TGTGCCAGCAGTGAAGGTATAGGTAGCGGGGCCGAACGGGAGCAGTTCTTC. Amino acids: CASSEGIGSGAEREQFF.

The table lists this clonotype with a few counts. This rearrangement joins TRBV5-4 to TRBJ2-2; 10 nucleotides line up with TRBD2. Germline CDR1 is SGHNT and CDR2 is YYREEE (reference sequence). The CDR3 is 17 residues long. J gave up 5 bases and V 1 base, and 8 bases lay outside the gene matches. CDR3 DNA: TGTGCCAGCAGCTTGCTCACTAGCGGGGCAGTTACCGGGGAGCTGTTTTTT. It encodes CASSLLTSGAVTGELFF.

The V and J genes are TRBV29-1 and TRBJ2-3; TRBD1 agrees at 7 bases. The CDR3 loop spans 15 amino acids. The ends lost 7 bases at V and 1 base at J; junction bases unmatched: 11. Germline V gene data show CDR1 as SQVTM and CDR2 as ANQGSEA. The CDR3 loop reads CSGTNRGLGTDTQYF. In nucleotides, the CDR3 is TGCAGCGGGACCAACAGGGGCCTTGGCACAGATACGCAGTATTTT.

With respect to this clonotype: The conserved final phenylalanine or tryptophan is absent from the CDR3, which likely points to a read error. CDR3: CASSVAGQGYEQYL. The CDR3 nucleotides are TGTGCCAGCAGCGTGGCCGGACAGGGATACGAGCAGTACCTC. V and J are TRBV9 and TRBJ2-7; 8 bases line up with TRBD1. Germline assignment: CDR1 SGDLS and CDR2 YYNGEE. The CDR3 totals 14 residues. V shed 2 bases, J shed 4 bases, and the junction held 5 bases outside the gene matches.

The chain couples TRBV2 to TRBJ1-1; D unclear. Germline CDR1 reads SNHLY; CDR2 reads FYNNEI. Trimming took 3 bases from V and 7 from J, leaving 18 bases between them. CDR3 size: 15 residues. CDR3 in DNA: TGTGCCAGCAGTGAGCGGCAGTCCAGGTGGAATGAAGCTTTCTTT. This sequence encodes CASSERQSRWNEAFF.